Described below is a single T cell receptor (beta chain) sequence and its context. Its binding antigen is unknown. Per-base qualities were not stored, and no clone one base away is much larger. This entry belongs to a study of esophageal squamous cell carcinoma under preoperative chemotherapy (dated by TCRdb to 2017 to 2018). Study-level background: In the study, TCR repertoires were profiled in both peripheral blood T cells and tumor-infiltrating lymphocytes. The study examined the effect of paclitaxel-nedaplatin chemotherapy on T-cell receptor repertoires in patients with esophageal squamous cell carcinoma. The cohort comprised five patients with primary esophageal squamous cell carcinoma. Repertoires from samples obtained before paclitaxel-nedaplatin therapy were compared with repertoires from samples obtained after paclitaxel-nedaplatin therapy. Study-level results and caveats: A small cohort was used, with only 4 to 6 patients with esophageal squamous cell carcinoma being analyzed. Post-treatment tumor-infiltrating lymphocytes appeared partly derived from peripheral T cells migrating into the tumor, not solely from local clonal changes. Immediate and substantial changes in clonotype frequency were induced by paclitaxel-nedaplatin therapy, and contraction rather than amplification was more likely to be observed among abundant clones. A significant increase in TCR diversity was observed in peripheral T cells after chemotherapy, whereas no such increase was observed in tumor-infiltrating lymphocytes.

Library creation used PCR. These reads were obtained on a HiSeq X Ten. TCR repertoires were characterized by high-throughput sequencing. TCRdb ran its own pipeline on the public reads, namely fastp trimming at Q25 and MiXCR clone calling, and kept in-frame beta chains. Identical CDR3 protein sequences are pooled into one entry, listed with their most common genes and DNA. A total of fewer than 40,000 distinct CDR3 sequences appear in this sample, 40% to 60% of them only once. The ten largest clones add up to over 9.5% of the sample. The time point label, as the study defines it: before preoperative PTX-NDP chemotherapy. Before surgery, patients were given paclitaxel-nedaplatin as preoperative chemotherapy. The biological material was taken from a patient given preoperative chemotherapy. The sequence came from a human donor with esophageal squamous cell carcinoma. The donor label of this sample is uncertain.

The DNA sequence is TGTGCCAGCAGCTTAGGGGAGGGCTCCTACGAGCAGTACTTC. Its protein is CASSLGEGSYEQYF. The chain employs TRBV11-2 and TRBJ2-7; 7 middle bases align to TRBD2. The junction shows trimming of 1 base on V and 0 bases on J, and the gene matches do not reach 0 bases of it. Reading from cysteine to phenylalanine, the CDR3 counts 14 amino acids. Only the CDR3 DNA is retained, 42 bases long and in frame from the first base. CDR1 SGHAT and CDR2 FQNNGV are derived from the germline V gene.